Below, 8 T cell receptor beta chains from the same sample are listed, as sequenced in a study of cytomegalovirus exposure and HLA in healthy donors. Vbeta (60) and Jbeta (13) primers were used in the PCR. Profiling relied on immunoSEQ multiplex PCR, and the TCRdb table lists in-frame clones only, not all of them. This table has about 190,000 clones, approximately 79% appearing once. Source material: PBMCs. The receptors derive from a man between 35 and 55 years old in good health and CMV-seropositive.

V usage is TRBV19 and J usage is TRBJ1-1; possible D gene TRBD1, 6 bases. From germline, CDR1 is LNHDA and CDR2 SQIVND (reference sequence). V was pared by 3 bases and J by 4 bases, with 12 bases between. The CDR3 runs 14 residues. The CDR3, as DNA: TGTGCCAGTAGTATCGACAGGACCTTCACTGAAGCTTTCTTT. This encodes CASSIDRTFTEAFF.

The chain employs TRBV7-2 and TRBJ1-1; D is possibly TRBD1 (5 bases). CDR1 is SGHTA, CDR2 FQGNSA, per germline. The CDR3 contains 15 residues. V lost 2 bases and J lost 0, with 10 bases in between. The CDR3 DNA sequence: TGTGCCAGCAGCTTATTAGGGGCGGTGAACACTGAAGCTTTCTTT. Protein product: CASSLLGAVNTEAFF. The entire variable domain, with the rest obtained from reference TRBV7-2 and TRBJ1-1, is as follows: GAGVSQSPSNKVTEKGKDVELRCDPISGHTALYWYRQSLGQGLEFLIYFQGNSAPDKSGLPSDRFSAERTGGSVSTLTIQRTQQEDSAVYLCASSLLGAVNTEAFFGQGTRLTVV.

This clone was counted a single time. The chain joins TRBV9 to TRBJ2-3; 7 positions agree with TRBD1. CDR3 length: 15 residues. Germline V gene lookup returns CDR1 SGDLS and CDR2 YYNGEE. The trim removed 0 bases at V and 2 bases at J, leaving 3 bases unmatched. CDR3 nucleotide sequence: TGTGCCAGCAGCGTAGCGCAGGGGGACACAGATACGCAGTATTTT. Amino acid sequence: CASSVAQGDTDTQYF.

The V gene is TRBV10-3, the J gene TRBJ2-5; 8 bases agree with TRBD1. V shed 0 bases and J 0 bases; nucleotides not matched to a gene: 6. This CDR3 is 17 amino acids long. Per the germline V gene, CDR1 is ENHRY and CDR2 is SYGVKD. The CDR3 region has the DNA TGTGCCATCAGTGAGTCTCTACAGGGGGACCACCAAGAGACCCAGTACTTC. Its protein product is CAISESLQGDHQETQYF.

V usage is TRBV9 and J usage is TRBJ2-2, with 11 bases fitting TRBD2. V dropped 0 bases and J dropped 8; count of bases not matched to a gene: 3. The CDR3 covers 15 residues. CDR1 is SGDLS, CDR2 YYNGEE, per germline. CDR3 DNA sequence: TGTGCCAGCAGCGTAGTAGCGGGGGGGCCGGGGGAGCTGTTTTTT. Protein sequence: CASSVVAGGPGELFF.

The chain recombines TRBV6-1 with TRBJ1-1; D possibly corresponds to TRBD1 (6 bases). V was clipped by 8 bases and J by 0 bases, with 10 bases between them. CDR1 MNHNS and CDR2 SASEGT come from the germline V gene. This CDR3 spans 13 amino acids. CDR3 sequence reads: CASQDRMNTEAFF. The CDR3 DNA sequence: TGTGCCAGCCAGGACAGAATGAACACTGAAGCTTTCTTT.

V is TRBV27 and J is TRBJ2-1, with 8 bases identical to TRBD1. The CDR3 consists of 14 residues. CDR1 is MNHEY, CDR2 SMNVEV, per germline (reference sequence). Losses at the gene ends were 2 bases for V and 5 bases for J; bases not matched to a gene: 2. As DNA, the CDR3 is TGTGCCAGCAGTTTACAGGGGGCAAACAATGAGCAGTTCTTC. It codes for CASSLQGANNEQFF.

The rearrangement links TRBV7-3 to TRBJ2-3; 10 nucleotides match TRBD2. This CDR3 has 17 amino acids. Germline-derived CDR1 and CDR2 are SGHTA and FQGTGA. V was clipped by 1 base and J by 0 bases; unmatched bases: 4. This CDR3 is CASSLRAGGTSTDTQYF. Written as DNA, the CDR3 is TGTGCCAGCAGCTTAAGAGCGGGGGGGACAAGCACAGATACGCAGTATTTT.